The T cell receptor beta chain under discussion was sequenced for a study of blood T cell repertoires in COVID-19. The wider study: Researchers got acute and convalescent COVID-19 samples from the United States, Italy and Spain. T cells, B-cell-depleted T cells, or PBMCs provided the cDNA or gDNA that served as material.

Methods used by the authors: From reference gene primer amplification, estimates of nucleated cell counts were derived. This table comes from immunoSEQ multiplex PCR, and its TCRdb copy is limited to in-frame clones, with some not included. V, J and clone size are taken as reported in that table, and D and trimming were inferred from the DNA itself. The table has 93,000 or so clones, roughly 90% seen once. The ends lost 3 bases at V and 7 bases at J; junction bases unmatched: 2. Per the germline V gene, CDR1 is MNHEY and CDR2 is SVGEGT. The CDR3 runs 13 residues. The chain recombines TRBV6-2 or TRBV6-3 with TRBJ1-5; TRBD1 matches at 8 bases. The source material was peripheral blood. The receptor comes from an older woman with acute or convalescent COVID-19. In nucleotides, the CDR3 is TGTGCCAGCAGTTATGGACAGGGCCAGCCCCAGCATTTT. Translating gives CASSYGQGQPQHF.